A selection of T cell receptor beta chains follows, all from one sample in a study of T cells after yellow fever vaccination. TCRdb re-derived calls from the 5' RACE reads in MiXCR, one entry per CDR3 protein. The table includes roughly 330,000 distinct CDR3 sequences, roughly 4% detected once. This sample comprised PBMCs, obtained 5 days after the yellow fever booster vaccination. These receptors came from a man younger than 30 who received the YFV17D yellow fever vaccine. Both conserved end residues are part of each CDR3.

CASSLVGGNEKLFF	TRBV12-3/TRBV12-4	TRBJ1-4	14
CASSQDPGTLGETQYF	TRBV4-2	TRBJ2-5	16
CASSRLDEAFF	TRBV3-1	TRBJ1-1	11
CASKPLSTEAFF	TRBV28	TRBJ1-1	12
CAISEMGSNQPQHF	TRBV10-3	TRBJ1-5	14
CASSPGLSTGELFF	TRBV18	TRBJ2-2	14
CASSQAGARSGELFF	TRBV4-1	TRBJ2-2	15
CASSERPGQVPQDTDTQYF	TRBV2	TRBJ2-3	19
CASSEGETTYEQYF	TRBV9	TRBJ2-7	14
CASSLGGTPYNEQFF	TRBV11-2	TRBJ2-1	15
CASSQDLTGAEGETQYF	TRBV4-1	TRBJ2-5	17
CASSLLAGAIGNEQFF	TRBV4-1	TRBJ2-1	16
CSAERWRRPQETQYF	TRBV20-1	TRBJ2-5	15
CASSLTGTTETQYF	TRBV7-3	TRBJ2-5	14
CSARETRKTGIGFGTGELFF	TRBV20-1	TRBJ2-2	20
CASSQAPSPGYSGNTIYF	TRBV4-3	TRBJ1-3	18
CSASVDGHEQYF	TRBV20-1	TRBJ2-7	12
CSARVLAGGPSYTQYF	TRBV20-1	TRBJ2-3	16
CASSASGAYNEQFF	TRBV5-1	TRBJ2-1	14
CASSGDPQETQYF	TRBV5-1	TRBJ2-5	13
CASSPSRGVHTGELFF	TRBV7-8	TRBJ2-2	16
CASTPGPRNYGYTF	TRBV12-3/TRBV12-4	TRBJ1-2	14
CASSVGPGGNYGYTF	TRBV6-1	TRBJ1-2	15
CASSHTRTGELFF	TRBV5-1	TRBJ2-2	13
CSATWPGGPADTQYF	TRBV20-1	TRBJ2-3	15
CASSSYTGVTSGNTIYF	TRBV6-5	TRBJ1-3	17
CASSPEDRPMGYTF	TRBV28	TRBJ1-2	14
CASSPPSAGGSYEQYF	TRBV18	TRBJ2-7	16
CASSPSTGNEQFF	TRBV18	TRBJ2-1	13
CASSLDRGTDTQYF	TRBV7-2	TRBJ2-3	14
CASSLATGVPYEQYF	TRBV7-2	TRBJ2-7	15
CASSYPGGEQFF	TRBV6-2/TRBV6-3	TRBJ2-1	12
CASSLVRPFPGSETQYF	TRBV7-9	TRBJ2-5	17
CASSPLFRGPVGNIQYF	TRBV27	TRBJ2-4	17
CASSPRGGQGATEAFF	TRBV18	TRBJ1-1	16
CASSARAVSKADTQYF	TRBV7-9	TRBJ2-3	16
CASSTPRGTSANEQFF	TRBV7-9	TRBJ2-1	16
CATFPGQGGYEQYF	TRBV6-5	TRBJ2-7	14
CSAMTELYQQGRSRNEQFF	TRBV20-1	TRBJ2-1	19
CASSRVAGSNTGELFF	TRBV21-1	TRBJ2-2	16
CASSPRGASSYEQYF	TRBV4-3	TRBJ2-7	15
CASSQGLVSYEQYF	TRBV4-3	TRBJ2-7	14
CASRFGDGETQYF	TRBV12-3/TRBV12-4	TRBJ2-5	13
CASSLGVQRPQHF	TRBV13	TRBJ1-5	13
CASSRGQLSSGANVLTF	TRBV7-6	TRBJ2-6	17
CASSPRAGTLDSYEQYF	TRBV4-1	TRBJ2-7	17
CASSLSPLDTQYF	TRBV7-2	TRBJ2-3	13
CASSLGVSGNTIYF	TRBV28	TRBJ1-3	14
CASGFTGDTEAFF	TRBV12-3/TRBV12-4	TRBJ1-1	13
CASSPHAPEKLFF	TRBV3-1	TRBJ1-4	13
CASSPKGHYTEAFF	TRBV7-2	TRBJ1-1	14
CASSLSSGGLYEQFF	TRBV7-2	TRBJ2-1	15